This TCR beta chain was sequenced during a study of blood T cell repertoires in COVID-19. As for the study in general: The study drew acute and convalescent COVID-19 samples from the United States, Italy and Spain. From T cells, B-cell-depleted T cells, or PBMCs came the material, which was cDNA or gDNA.

The CDR3 length is 14 residues. V was pared by 8 bases and J by 2 bases, with 4 bases of the junction left unmatched. Germline loops: CDR1 KGHSH, CDR2 LQKENI. Clones were read by immunoSEQ multiplex PCR, and TCRdb kept only the in-frame ones, dropping some. Here the sample spans roughly 15,000 clones, approximately 90% being singletons. The sequence was obtained from a man aged 50 to 60 with active COVID-19. The chain uses TRBV18 and TRBJ1-3; 9 nucleotides line up with TRBD1. Material for sequencing was peripheral blood. CDR3 sequence reads: CASTRDRAGNTIYF. The CDR3 region has the DNA TGTGCCAGCACCCGGGACAGGGCTGGAAACACCATATATTTT.